Listed below are T cell receptor beta chains from one sample, sequenced in a study of shared clonotypes between healthy human individuals. Sequencing was performed with immunoSEQ multiplex PCR; in TCRdb, only in-frame clones are kept and a portion is missing. The sample includes 650,000 to 800,000 clones, 55% to 80% seen only once; the top ten take 1.8%. What was sequenced was memory CD4+ T cells sorted from blood. These receptors were collected from a woman younger than 45 in good health. Both conserved end residues are part of each CDR3. A D gene is named only where the DNA matches it firmly. Expanded clones get a size class; other rows say once, few or many, or leave the size out.

j_call	clone_size	v_call	d_call	cdr3_aa	cdr3_nt
TRBJ2-1	NA	TRBV18	TRBD1	CASSPTGQGFYSYNEQFF	TGTGCCAGCTCACCGACGGGACAGGGTTTTTACTCCTACAATGAGCAGTTCTTC
TRBJ2-4	NA	TRBV28	NA	CASNLSTKNIQYF	TGTGCCAGCAACTTATCGACCAAAAACATTCAGTACTTC
TRBJ2-2	NA	TRBV29-1	TRBD2	CSAISGLAGVLNTGELFF	TGCAGCGCCATCAGTGGACTAGCGGGAGTGCTGAACACCGGGGAGCTGTTTTTT
TRBJ1-1	few	TRBV30	TRBD1	CAWSTDRVNTEAFF	TGTGCCTGGAGTACCGACAGGGTGAACACTGAAGCTTTCTTT
TRBJ2-2	many	TRBV10-2	NA	CASSGLGSAGELFF	TGCGCCAGCAGTGGCTTAGGGTCTGCCGGGGAGCTGTTTTTT
TRBJ2-3	NA	TRBV11-2	NA	CASRSGSTDTQYF	TGTGCCAGCAGAAGCGGGAGCACAGATACGCAGTATTTT
TRBJ1-3	NA	TRBV5-1	NA	CASSLATGIPGNTIYF	TGCGCCAGCAGCTTGGCCACGGGGATTCCTGGAAACACCATATATTTT
TRBJ2-7	NA	TRBV30	NA	CAWSVLPVRNSYEQYF	TGTGCCTGGAGTGTACTACCTGTCCGGAACTCCTACGAGCAGTACTTC
TRBJ1-2	NA	TRBV5-1	NA	CASSLGDGDYGYTF	TGCGCCAGCAGCTTGGGGGACGGGGACTATGGCTACACCTTC
TRBJ1-1	NA	TRBV10-3	TRBD1	CAISRQGMNTEAFF	TGTGCCATCAGCCGACAGGGGATGAACACTGAAGCTTTCTTT
TRBJ2-7	once	TRBV6-1	TRBD1	CASRDETGGNNEQYF	TGTGCCAGCAGAGACGAGACAGGGGGCAACAACGAGCAGTACTTC
TRBJ2-1	few	TRBV6-6	NA	CASSYQASEQFF	TGTGCCAGCAGTTACCAGGCGTCTGAGCAGTTCTTC
TRBJ2-7	NA	TRBV2	TRBD2	CASRGLAVYEQYF	TGTGCCAGCCGAGGACTAGCGGTCTACGAGCAGTACTTC
TRBJ2-3	once	TRBV28	TRBD2	CASSLIVAGVAVRSGDTQYF	TGTGCCAGCAGTTTAATTGTTGCGGGAGTCGCGGTTCGCAGTGGGGATACGCAGTATTTT
TRBJ2-7	NA	TRBV5-4	NA	CASSLPGAGYEQYF	TGTGCCAGCAGCTTGCCCGGCGCGGGGTACGAGCAGTACTTC
TRBJ2-3	NA	TRBV18	NA	CASSPQVAGSTDTQYF	TGTGCCAGCTCACCACAGGTCGCGGGAAGCACAGATACGCAGTATTTT